This T cell receptor beta chain originates from a study of blood T cell repertoires in COVID-19. At the level of the study: There were acute and convalescent COVID-19 samples, and they came from the United States, Italy and Spain. PBMCs, B-cell-depleted T cells, or T cells were the source of the cDNA or gDNA that made up the material.

The CDR3 runs 20 residues. Germline loops: CDR1 LNHDA, CDR2 SQIVND (reference sequence). The V and J ends lost 0 bases and 0 bases respectively, with 22 bases between them. Per the original data handling: For nucleated cells, counts were estimated from reference gene primer amplification. TCRdb's copy holds only in-frame clones and misses some; the assay was immunoSEQ multiplex PCR. That table is the source of V, J and clone size, and D and trimming were worked out from the DNA. The data hold roughly 150,000 clones, with 84% observed a single time. This TCR was recovered from a man between 65 and 85 years old with active or convalescent COVID-19. V is TRBV19 and J is TRBJ2-3; perhaps TRBD2 as D (6 bases). The sample taken for sequencing was peripheral blood. The CDR3 bases are TGTGCCAGTAGTATAGATCTGGCGGGGCGCACTCGACCTAGCACAGATACGCAGTATTTT. Translation gives CASSIDLAGRTRPSTDTQYF. Looking up the rest from reference TRBV19 and TRBJ2-3 gives the full variable domain: DGGITQSPKYLFRKEGQNVTLSCEQNLNHDAMYWYRQDPGQGLRLIYYSQIVNDFQKGDIAEGYSVSREKKESFPLTVTSAQKNPTAFYLCASSIDLAGRTRPSTDTQYFGPGTRLTVL.